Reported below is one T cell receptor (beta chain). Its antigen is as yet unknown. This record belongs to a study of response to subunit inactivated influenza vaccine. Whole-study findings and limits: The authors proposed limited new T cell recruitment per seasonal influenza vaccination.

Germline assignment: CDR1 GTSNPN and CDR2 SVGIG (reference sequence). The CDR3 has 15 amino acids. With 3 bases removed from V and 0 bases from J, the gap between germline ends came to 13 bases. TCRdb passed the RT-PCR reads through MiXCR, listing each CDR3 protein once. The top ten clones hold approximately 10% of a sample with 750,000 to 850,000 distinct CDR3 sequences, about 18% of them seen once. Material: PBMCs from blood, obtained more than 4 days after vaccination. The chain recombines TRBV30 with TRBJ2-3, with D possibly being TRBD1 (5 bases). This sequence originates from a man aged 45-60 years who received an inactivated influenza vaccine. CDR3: CAWSPTAFSTDTQYF. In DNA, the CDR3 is TGTGCCTGGAGCCCGACAGCCTTTAGCACAGATACGCAGTATTTT.